Given below is one T cell receptor (beta chain) in context. This clone was observed once. Its specific antigen is unknown. Qualities for individual bases were not recorded, and no much larger clone is one base off. V lost 5 bases and J lost 10 bases; the stretch between them is 24 bases long. The CDR3, cysteine through phenylalanine, is 16 amino acids long. Only the CDR3 part of the read is kept: 48 bases, read in frame from the first base. Looking up the germline V gene yields CDR1 MDHEN and CDR2 SYDVKM. This specimen belongs to a study of shared clonotypes between healthy human individuals (dated by TCRdb to about 2020). For the wider study: The cohort included three men and two women between 18 and 49 years of age. For each donor, three plates each were used for CD4 naive and CD4 memory, two plates were used for CD8 naive, and one plate was used for CD8 memory. The study deeply sequenced blood TCR repertoires of about 5 healthy adults to estimate repertoire size and the extent of clonotype sharing between individuals. Libraries were prepared and TCR repertoires were sequenced by different laboratories using diverse techniques, in order to increase sequencing depth and limit assay-specific biases. Each donor's leukapheresis produced roughly between roughly 0.85 and 9 billion PBMCs.

The donors were healthy, HIV-negative adults with no recently reported acute infections or vaccinations. Only Caucasian adults living in Nashville, Tennessee, USA were represented among the donors. Magnetic negative selection was used to enrich CD4+ T cells, after which naive cells were positively selected on CD45RA and the negative fraction became the memory subset. Blood was collected by leukapheresis, and PBMCs were isolated by Ficoll-Histopaque density gradient centrifugation and then cryopreserved in liquid nitrogen vapor phase. Purity and quantity of every magnetically sorted T cell population were checked by analytical flow cytometry. Genomic DNA was isolated from every sorted fraction and measured by UV absorbance on a Nanodrop 2000c. Using the deep immunoSEQ assay, multiplex PCR amplified TCR CDR3 regions from genomic DNA. Extracted genomic DNA from each cell subset was distributed evenly across all wells of several immunoSEQ 96-well plates, and each plate was treated as a replicate. For sorted subsets, around 200 ng genomic DNA, equal to tens of thousands of T cell genomes, was loaded into each replicate PCR. Purified libraries were quantified with a Qubit 3.0 fluorometer, sized on a Bioanalyzer 2100, and re-quantified with the KAPA Library Quantification kit. A separate single-read 150-cycle Illumina NextSeq 550 flow cell was used to sequence each immunoSEQ 96-well plate. Under the source paper's analysis protocol: Because the immunoSEQ output held only junctional sequences and lacked quality scores, the filtering could not match the filtering applied to full-length reads. To assign V/J genes and CDR3, sequences were annotated using PyIR, a Python wrapper for IgBLAST v1.9, with IMGT germline references. Reads were removed for weak V/J assignments (E-value above 1e-6), missing CDR3, stop codons, out-of-frame junctions, or ambiguous translated residues. A V3J clonotype was defined by an identical inferred V gene, J gene, and CDR3 amino acid sequence. To compute the percentage overlap between repertoires, the number of shared unique clonotypes was divided by the size of the smaller repertoire. Richness of each repertoire was evaluated using RTK rarefaction, the Chao1 estimator, and Recon v2.1 estimates of unobserved clonotypes. For all TCRbeta clonotypes obtained by the gDNA method from several donors, generation probabilities were computed with OLGA. Not all clones reach the TCRdb copy of this immuneACCESS table, which keeps in-frame sequences only. Checked studies attribute under half of the gap to unresolved V genes and leave the rest unexplained. The V and J calls and clone size were taken over from that table, and D and trimming were inferred from the DNA. The sample records 2 million to 3 million clones, approximately 93% of which are singletons. The biggest ten clones account for more than 0.35% of the sample.

General findings and caveats noted by the study authors: Sharing across several donors was observed for roughly 5.4% of naive CD4, less than 4% of naive CD8, over 2% of memory CD4, and less than 0.45% of memory CD8 clonotypes. Because the study included a small number of donors, the genetic and exposure-history diversity represented was limited. Compared with non-shared clonotypes, the clonotypes found in all four sorted-subset donors had higher generation probabilities. Rarefaction of sorted-subset datasets indicated incomplete sequencing despite the large sequencing depth. Pairwise subsampling indicated that sequencing depth was expected to affect the degree of clonotype sharing among donors. Naive subsets generally had larger estimated clonotype richness than memory subsets did. Only blood was sampled, and tissue TCR repertoires likely differ from those in blood.

Specimen: naive CD4+ T cells from PBMCs. Per the publication, the cell subset or site label means: CD45RA+ positively selected. The chain employs TRBV28 and TRBJ2-1; the D gene cannot be resolved beyond TRBD1 or TRBD2, each matching 8 bases. The sequence came from a man aged 18-30 years in good health. Some clones in this sample may be carry-over from other donors' samples. The sequence in DNA is TGTGCCAGCAGTCCCAGGGGGCACCTCTCGGGAGGGGAGCAGTTCTTC. The translation is CASSPRGHLSGGEQFF.